Listed below are T cell receptor beta chains from one sample, sequenced in a study of cytomegalovirus exposure and HLA in healthy donors. Using immunoSEQ multiplex PCR, the repertoire was profiled, and TCRdb retains in-frame clones only, with some absent. The data show about 160,000 clones, and the top ten clones hold 2% to 2.5%. The sample consisted of PBMCs. The receptors derive from a man aged 25-45 years in good health and CMV-seronegative. Both conserved end residues are part of each CDR3. A D gene is named only where the DNA matches it firmly.

TRBJ1-2,NA,TRBV27,TGTGCCAGCAGTTTATGGCAGAACTATGGCTACACCTTC,CASSLWQNYGYTF
TRBJ2-2,TRBD1,TRBV13,TGTGCCAGCAGCTTACAGGGGGCGTACACCGGGGAGCTGTTTTTT,CASSLQGAYTGELFF
TRBJ2-3,TRBD2,TRBV11-3,TGTGCCAGCAGCCAGACTAGCGGGAGTATCTCAGATACGCAGTATTTT,CASSQTSGSISDTQYF
TRBJ2-7,NA,TRBV2,TGTGCCAGCAGACGGACCGGACTTCTCTCCTACGAGCAGTACTTC,CASRRTGLLSYEQYF
TRBJ2-1,TRBD1,TRBV18,TGTGCCAGCTCATCCCCCGGGACAGGGCCAAGTGAGCAGTTCTTC,CASSSPGTGPSEQFF
TRBJ1-2,NA,TRBV29-1,TGCAGCGTTGAAGAGGGGAGATATGGCTACACCTTC,CSVEEGRYGYTF
TRBJ2-1,NA,TRBV6-1,TGTGCCAGCAGTGAAGCTTCAGCGGAACCTTACAATGAGCAGTTCTTC,CASSEASAEPYNEQFF
TRBJ2-5,TRBD1,TRBV27,TGTGCCAGCAGGAGGGACAGGGTATGGGAGACCCAGTACTTC,CASRRDRVWETQYF
TRBJ1-3,NA,TRBV18,TGTGCCAGCTCACCCTCGGAGGCGGGAAACACCATATATTTT,CASSPSEAGNTIYF
TRBJ1-5,NA,TRBV12-5,TGTGCTAGTGGTTTGGTTTCGGGGAATAGCAATCAGCCCCAGCATTTT,CASGLVSGNSNQPQHF
TRBJ1-1,TRBD1,TRBV6-5,TGTGCCAGCAGCGTGGGACAGGGAAACACTGAAGCTTTCTTT,CASSVGQGNTEAFF
TRBJ2-7,TRBD2,TRBV9,TGTGCCAGCAGCCTGACTAGCGGGAGATCGGAGCAGTACTTC,CASSLTSGRSEQYF
TRBJ2-7,TRBD1,TRBV28,TGTGCCAGCAGTTTGTTTTCGGCAGGGGGCGCATACGAGCAGTACTTC,CASSLFSAGGAYEQYF
TRBJ2-1,TRBD2,TRBV5-4,TGTGCCAGCAGCTTGGGACTAGCGGGCAGCTCCTACAATGAGCAGTTCTTC,CASSLGLAGSSYNEQFF
TRBJ2-5,NA,TRBV7-2,TGTGCCAGCAGCTTTTTCAGGGGTTCGGAGACCCAGTACTTC,CASSFFRGSETQYF
TRBJ1-2,NA,TRBV4-1,TGCGCCAGCAGCCCTGGAGGGTTTGAAGGCTACACCTTC,CASSPGGFEGYTF
TRBJ2-3,NA,TRBV9,TGTGCCAGCAGCGTAGGCGGTCAACCAGATACGCAGTATTTT,CASSVGGQPDTQYF
TRBJ2-3,NA,TRBV29-1,TGCAGCGTTGATATAGAGGAGGCAGATACGCAGTATTTT,CSVDIEEADTQYF
TRBJ2-7,NA,TRBV6-6,TGTGCCAGCACCGGGTACTCCTACGAGCAGTACTTC,CASTGYSYEQYF
TRBJ2-1,TRBD2,TRBV10-3,TGTGCCATCAGTGACCTAGGGAGGAGCGGGAGCTACAATGAGCAGTTCTTC,CAISDLGRSGSYNEQFF
TRBJ2-1,NA,TRBV4-1,TGCGCCAGCAGCCCCGGTGGCTCTAGGAATGAGCAGTTCTTC,CASSPGGSRNEQFF
TRBJ2-5,TRBD2,TRBV11-3,TGTGCCAGCAGCACGGGACTAGCGGGCCAAGAGACCCAGTACTTC,CASSTGLAGQETQYF
TRBJ2-7,TRBD2,TRBV4-1,TGCGCCAGCAGCCCCAGCGGGGGACCCTACGAGCAGTACTTC,CASSPSGGPYEQYF
TRBJ1-2,NA,TRBV28,TGTGCCAGCAGCTCAGGGGTTAACTATGGCTACACCTTC,CASSSGVNYGYTF
TRBJ1-1,NA,TRBV7-6,TGTGCCAGCAGCTTCGGGGACACTGAAGCTCTCTTT,CASSFGDTEALF
TRBJ1-1,NA,TRBV4-1,TGCGCCAGCAGCCCGGCAGGGAGGGGCACTGAAGCTTTCTTT,CASSPAGRGTEAFF
TRBJ1-1,NA,TRBV5-4,TGTGCCAGCAGCCACGGGGGGGGTCCGGACACTGAAGCTTTCTTT,CASSHGGGPDTEAFF
TRBJ2-7,NA,TRBV15,TGTGCCACCAGCAGAGAAGCGATGGTTTCCTACGAGCAGTACTTC,CATSREAMVSYEQYF
TRBJ2-7,TRBD1,TRBV4-1,TGCGCCAGCAGCCACCAACCATCCGGGACAGGGGCGCATCGGCAGCAGTACTTC,CASSHQPSGTGAHRQQYF